The 9 T cell receptor beta chains in this list originate from one sample, sequenced in a study of T-cell reconstitution after alpha-beta-depleted transplantation in children. A TCRbeta library incorporating unique molecular identifiers was prepared. TCRdb reanalysed the PCR reads using MiXCR and keeps one entry per CDR3 protein. The sample has 780,000 or so distinct CDR3 sequences; roughly 15% are singletons. Sequenced here: PBMCs, mostly from graft donor cells, sampled 360 days after TCRalphabeta/CD19-depleted stem cell transplant. These receptors were obtained from a male patient between 5 and 17 years old who had a stem cell transplant for acute lymphoblastic leukemia, so the T cells may come from the graft donor.

Many counts were recorded for this clonotype. A much bigger clone sits one base away, suggesting this may be a read error. This rearrangement joins TRBV7-6 to TRBJ2-1, with a tentative D call TRBD1 (6 bases). Trimming stripped 2 bases from V and 8 bases from J, with 7 bases between. The CDR3 runs 12 residues. CDR1 and CDR2 from the germline V gene are SGHVS and FNYEAQ. CDR3 DNA: TGTGCCAGCAGCTTAAAGGGGGATGAGCAGTTCTTC. Translated: CASSLKGDEQFF.

This clonotype came up a few times. The chain couples TRBV5-1 to TRBJ2-5; D gene unclear. Germline assignment: CDR1 SGHRS and CDR2 YFSETQ. V lost 0 bases, J lost 3 bases, and 9 bases lay in between. The CDR3 runs 14 residues. The CDR3 loop is CASSLGVGEETQYF. The CDR3 bases are TGCGCCAGCAGCTTGGGGGTCGGAGAAGAGACCCAGTACTTC.

Written as DNA, the CDR3 is TGTGCCAGCAGTCCTATGGGACCCTCCTACGAGCAGTACTTC. This encodes CASSPMGPSYEQYF. The chain combines TRBV27 with TRBJ2-7; tentatively, D is TRBD1 or TRBD2 (5 bases each). V lost 5 bases and J 0 bases, leaving 11 bases between the germline ends. CDR1 and CDR2 from the germline V gene are MNHEY and SMNVEV (reference sequence). This CDR3 region has 14 residues.

This clonotype was counted ten times or more. The gene calls are TRBV5-5 and TRBJ1-2; 7 nucleotides line up with TRBD1. CDR3 length equals 15 residues. Trimming took 4 bases from V and 4 from J; bases not matched to a gene: 10. Germline lookup yields CDR1 SGHKS and CDR2 YYEKEE (reference sequence). The CDR3 is CASSPQGPHFYGYTF. The CDR3 nucleotides are TGTGCCAGCAGCCCACAGGGGCCCCACTTCTATGGCTACACCTTC.

At least ten counts were recorded for this clonotype. This rearrangement joins TRBV12-3 or TRBV12-4 to TRBJ2-5, with TRBD2 matching 13 bases. V shed 4 bases, J shed 3 bases, and the junction held 5 bases outside the gene matches. This CDR3 spans 16 amino acids. In DNA, the CDR3 is TGTGCCAGCAGTTCCCTAGGGACTAGCGGGAAAGAGACCCAGTACTTC. Its protein is CASSSLGTSGKETQYF.

This clonotype showed up many times. The chain employs TRBV10-3 and TRBJ2-1, with D hard to call. This CDR3 spans 11 amino acids. In germline, CDR1 is ENHRY, CDR2 SYGVKD. The ends were cut back, 1 base at V and 5 bases at J, with 0 bases in the middle. The DNA for the CDR3 is TGTGCCATCAGTGAGTACAATGAGCAGTTCTTC. Its translation: CAISEYNEQFF.

This clonotype was seen repeatedly, ten times or more. The chain links TRBV24-1 to TRBJ2-2, with 7 bases aligning to TRBD2. V dropped 7 bases and J dropped 4; count of bases not matched to a gene: 5. The CDR3 covers 14 residues. From germline, CDR1 is KGHDR and CDR2 SFDVKD. CDR3 sequence reads: CATSQGGGTGELFF. The CDR3 nucleotides are TGTGCCACCAGCCAAGGCGGGGGCACCGGGGAGCTGTTTTTT.

This clonotype showed up just a few times. This sequence joins TRBV5-1 and TRBJ2-7; D possibly corresponds to TRBD2 (6 bases). The length of the CDR3 is 14 residues. V lost 3 bases to trimming and J lost 0 bases, with 10 bases between them. Looked up from germline, CDR1 is SGHRS and CDR2 is YFSETQ. The CDR3 coding sequence is TGCGCCAGCAGCTCCGGGACTCCCTCCTACGAGCAGTACTTC. This translates into CASSSGTPSYEQYF.

The rearrangement uses TRBV20-1 and TRBJ2-7; the match to TRBD2 covers 7 bases. Germline V gene data show CDR1 as DFQATT and CDR2 as SNEGSKA (reference sequence). After removal of 1 base from V and 2 bases from J, the junction contained 5 bases not matched to a gene. The CDR3 totals 14 residues. The CDR3 here is CSARGTSVPYEQYF. The CDR3 DNA follows: TGCAGTGCTAGAGGTACTAGCGTACCCTACGAGCAGTACTTC.